The source of this TCR beta chain is a study of shared clonotypes between healthy human individuals. Overall study: There were three CD4 naive, three CD4 memory, two CD8 naive and one CD8 memory plates per donor.

CD8 cells regarded as naive lacked CD45RO, were positively chosen for CCR7, and omitted terminally differentiated effector memory CD45RA+ cells. Trimming pared 0 bases from V and 2 bases from J, leaving 9 bases between. The CDR3 is made up of 14 amino acids. Germline V lookup: CDR1 SGDLS, CDR2 YYNGEE. The table came from immunoSEQ multiplex PCR; TCRdb's copy has only in-frame clones and leaves some out. The data contain approximately 810,000 clones, nearly 95% of them singletons. The sequenced sample was naive CD8+ T cells sorted from blood. This chain connects TRBV9 to TRBJ2-7; D unresolved. The clonotype was recovered from a man in his thirties or forties in good health. Here the CDR3 DNA reads TGTGCCAGCAGCGTAGATGGCTACGCCTACGAGCAGTACTTC. This encodes CASSVDGYAYEQYF.